The clone carrying this T cell receptor (beta chain) has only a few counts. The antigen is not known. CDR1 and CDR2 (germline): SQVTM, ANQGSEA. Trimming took 4 bases from V and 0 from J, leaving 6 bases between them. The CDR3 is 12 amino acids. The data originate from a study of beta chain features in type 1 diabetes. Findings and caveats of the study: Sequencing used cDNA, and cells with high TCR expression could therefore be over-represented. Shortening that was moderate but significant affected the TCRB CDR3s of Type 1 diabetes patients in all four CD4+ subsets.

Expressed TCRB transcripts were sequenced after all isolated RNA was converted to cDNA. An average approximately 4 million reads came from naive, central memory and regulatory T cell samples. TCRdb's copy holds only in-frame clones and misses some; the assay was immunoSEQ multiplex PCR. Of 95,000 to 150,000 clones listed, less than 20% are singletons. Sequencing was done on a sample of central memory CD4+ T cells from blood. The chain employs TRBV29-1 and TRBJ1-1, with D tentatively TRBD1 (5 bases). The origin of this receptor is a young man with type 1 diabetes. CDR3 sequence reads: CSVGGVNTEAFF. Here the CDR3 DNA reads TGCAGCGTTGGAGGGGTGAACACTGAAGCTTTCTTT.